Only one count was recorded for the clone carrying this TCR beta chain. The J segment lost 5 bases and the V segment lost 5 bases, leaving 7 bases of the junction unmatched. CDR1 is MNHEY and CDR2 is SVGAGI in the germline V gene. The CDR3 has 14 residues. Sequenced by immunoSEQ multiplex PCR; TCRdb stores in-frame clones only, minus some. The sample lists approximately 96,000 clones; 92% were seen once. This entry belongs to a study of T cell changes during pregnancy in multiple sclerosis. The sequences come from peripheral blood, collected after pregnancy. V gene TRBV6-5 combines with J gene TRBJ2-7; 9 positions match TRBD1. This TCR derives from a female donor in good health, enrolled as a control in a pregnancy study. In DNA, the CDR3 is TGTGCCAGCAGTCCCGGGACAGGGAGTAACGAGCAGTACTTC. This codes for CASSPGTGSNEQYF.